This T cell receptor (beta chain) was documented in a study of regulatory T cells in long-lasting Graves disease. This clonotype was seen repeatedly, ten times or more. The authors built TCR beta libraries using iRepertoire HTBI primers and Arm-PCR of CDR3 regions. TCRdb independently ran MiXCR on the multiplex PCR reads; one entry per CDR3 protein. The sample carries 350,000 to 450,000 distinct CDR3 sequences, 15% recorded once. Time point of the sample: newly diagnosed GD, antithyroid drugs for less than 3 months. PBMC RNA was the source of the TCR library. The sample was also linked to a second study, of T cells in Graves' hyperthyroidism and ophthalmopathy.

The material was peripheral blood mononuclear cells (PBMCs), obtained at new diagnosis, from a patient treated with antithyroid drugs. The clonotype was recovered from a woman in her thirties or forties with Graves disease.

The CDR3 DNA reads as TGTGCCAGCAGCAGGGGTCCAGGGGGCACGACTAGCGGGAGGGCCGACAATGAGCAGTTCTTC. Amino acid sequence: CASSRGPGGTTSGRADNEQFF. This rearrangement joins TRBV9 to TRBJ2-1, with 14 bases fitting TRBD2. The CDR3 is made up of 21 amino acids. Trimming at V came to 4 bases and at J to 5 bases, leaving 20 bases not matched to a gene. CDR1 is SGDLS and CDR2 is YYNGEE in the germline V gene. The variable domain in full, completed from reference TRBV9 and TRBJ2-1, reads DSGVTQTPKHLITATGQRVTLRCSPRSGDLSVYWYQQSLDQGLQFLIQYYNGEERAKGNILERFSAQQFPDLHSELNLSSLELGDSALYFCASSRGPGGTTSGRADNEQFFGPGTRLTVL.